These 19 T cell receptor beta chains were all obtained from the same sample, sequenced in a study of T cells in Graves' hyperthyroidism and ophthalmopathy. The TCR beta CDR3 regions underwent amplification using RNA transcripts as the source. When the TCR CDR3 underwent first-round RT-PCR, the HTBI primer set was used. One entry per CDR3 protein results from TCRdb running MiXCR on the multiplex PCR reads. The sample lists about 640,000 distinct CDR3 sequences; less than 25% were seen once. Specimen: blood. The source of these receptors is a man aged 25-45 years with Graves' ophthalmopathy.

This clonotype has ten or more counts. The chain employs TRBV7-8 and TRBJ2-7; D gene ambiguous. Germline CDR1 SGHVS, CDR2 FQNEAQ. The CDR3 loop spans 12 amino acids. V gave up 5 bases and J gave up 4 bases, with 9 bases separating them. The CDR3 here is CASSPANYEQYF. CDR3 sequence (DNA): TGTGCCAGCAGCCCGGCTAATTACGAGCAGTACTTC.

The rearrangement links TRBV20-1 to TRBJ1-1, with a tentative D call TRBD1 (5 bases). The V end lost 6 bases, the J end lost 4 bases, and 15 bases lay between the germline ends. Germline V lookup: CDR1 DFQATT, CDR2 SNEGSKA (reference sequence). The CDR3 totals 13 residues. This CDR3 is CSASFRVSTEAFF. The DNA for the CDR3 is TGCAGTGCCTCGTTCAGGGTGAGCACTGAAGCTTTCTTT.

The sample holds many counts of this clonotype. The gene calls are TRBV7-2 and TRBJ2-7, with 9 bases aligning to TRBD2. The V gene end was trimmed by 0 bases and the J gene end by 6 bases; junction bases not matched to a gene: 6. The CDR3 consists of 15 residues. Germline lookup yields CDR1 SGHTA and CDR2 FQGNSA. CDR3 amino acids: CASSLALETSGEQYF. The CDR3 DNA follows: TGTGCCAGCAGCTTAGCGCTAGAGACTAGCGGCGAGCAGTACTTC.

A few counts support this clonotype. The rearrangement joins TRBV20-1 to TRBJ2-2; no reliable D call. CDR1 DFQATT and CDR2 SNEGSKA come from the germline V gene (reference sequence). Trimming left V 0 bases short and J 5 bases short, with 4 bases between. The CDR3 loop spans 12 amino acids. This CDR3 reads CSARDVTGELFF. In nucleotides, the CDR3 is TGCAGTGCTAGAGATGTTACCGGGGAGCTGTTTTTT.

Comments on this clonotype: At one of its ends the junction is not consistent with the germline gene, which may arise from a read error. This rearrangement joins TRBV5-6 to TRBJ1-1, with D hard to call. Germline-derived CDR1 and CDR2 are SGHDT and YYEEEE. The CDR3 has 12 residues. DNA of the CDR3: TGTGCCAGCAGCTTGATGAACACTGAAGCTTCCTTT. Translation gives CASSLMNTEASF.

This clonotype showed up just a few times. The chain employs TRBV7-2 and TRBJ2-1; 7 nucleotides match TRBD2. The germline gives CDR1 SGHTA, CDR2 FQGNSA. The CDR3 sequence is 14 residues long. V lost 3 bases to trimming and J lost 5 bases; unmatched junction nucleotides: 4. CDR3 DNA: TGTGCCAGCAGCTTTCTGGGACTAAACAATGAGCAGTTCTTC. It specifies CASSFLGLNNEQFF.

The CDR3 coding sequence is TGTGCCAGCAGCCAAGCAGCCGGGGTAGAGGGACAAGAGACCCAGTACTTC. Translating it yields CASSQAAGVEGQETQYF. This sequence joins TRBV4-2 and TRBJ2-5, with a weak D call TRBD2 (5 bases). Germline CDR1 reads LGHNA; CDR2 reads YNFKEQ. V was trimmed by 1 base and J by 2 bases, leaving 17 bases between them. The CDR3 extends over 17 amino acids.

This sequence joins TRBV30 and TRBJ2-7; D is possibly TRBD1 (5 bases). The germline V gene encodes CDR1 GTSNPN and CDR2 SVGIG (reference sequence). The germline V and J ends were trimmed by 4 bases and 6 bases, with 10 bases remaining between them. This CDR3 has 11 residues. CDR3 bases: TGTGCCTGGACCAACACAGGCGAGCAGTACTTC. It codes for CAWTNTGEQYF. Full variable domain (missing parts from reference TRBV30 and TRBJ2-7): SQTIHQWPATLVQPVGSPLSLECTVEGTSNPNLYWYRQAAGRGLQLLFYSVGIGQISSEVPQNLSASRPQDRQFILSSKKLLLSDSGFYLCAWTNTGEQYFGPGTRLTVT.

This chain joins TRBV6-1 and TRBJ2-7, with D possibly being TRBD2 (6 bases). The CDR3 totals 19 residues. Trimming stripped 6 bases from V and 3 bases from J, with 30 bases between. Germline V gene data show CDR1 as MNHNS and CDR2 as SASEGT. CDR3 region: CASRFQEGLTGTFNYEQYF. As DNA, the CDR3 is TGTGCCAGCAGGTTCCAAGAGGGATTAACGGGGACTTTTAACTACGAGCAGTACTTC.

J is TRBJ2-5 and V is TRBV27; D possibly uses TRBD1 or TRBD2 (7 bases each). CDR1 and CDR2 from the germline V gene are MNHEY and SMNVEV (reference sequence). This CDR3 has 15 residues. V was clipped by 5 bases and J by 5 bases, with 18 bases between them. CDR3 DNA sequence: TGTGCCAGCAGTCGGCAGGGGGGGCGAAGGGAGACCCAGTACTTC. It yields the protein CASSRQGGRRETQYF.

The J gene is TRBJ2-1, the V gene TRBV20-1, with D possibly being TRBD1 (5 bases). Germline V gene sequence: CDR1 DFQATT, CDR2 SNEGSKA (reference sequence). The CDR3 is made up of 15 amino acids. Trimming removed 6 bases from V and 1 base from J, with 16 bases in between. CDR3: CSARKGKGSYNEQFF. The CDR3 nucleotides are TGCAGTGCGCGCAAAGGGAAGGGGTCCTACAATGAGCAGTTCTTC.

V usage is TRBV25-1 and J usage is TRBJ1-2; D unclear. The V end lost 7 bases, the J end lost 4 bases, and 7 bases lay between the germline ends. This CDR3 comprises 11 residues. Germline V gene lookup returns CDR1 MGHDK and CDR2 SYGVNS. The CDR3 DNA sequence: TGTGCCAGCATGAGTATCTATGGCTACACCTTC. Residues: CASMSIYGYTF.

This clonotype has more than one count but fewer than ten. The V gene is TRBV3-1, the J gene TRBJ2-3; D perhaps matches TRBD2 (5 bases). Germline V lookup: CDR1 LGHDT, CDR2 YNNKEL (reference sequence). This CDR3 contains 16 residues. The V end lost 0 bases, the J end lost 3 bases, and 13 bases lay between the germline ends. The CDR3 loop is CASSQDSRERTDTQYF. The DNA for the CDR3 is TGTGCCAGCAGCCAAGATTCGAGGGAGAGGACAGATACGCAGTATTTT.

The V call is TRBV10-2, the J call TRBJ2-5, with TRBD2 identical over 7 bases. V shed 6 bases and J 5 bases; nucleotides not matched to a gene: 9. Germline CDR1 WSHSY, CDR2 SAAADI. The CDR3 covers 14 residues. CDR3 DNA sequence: TGCGCCAGCAGCGAAGCGGGATGGGGGGAGACCCAGTACTTC. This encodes CASSEAGWGETQYF.

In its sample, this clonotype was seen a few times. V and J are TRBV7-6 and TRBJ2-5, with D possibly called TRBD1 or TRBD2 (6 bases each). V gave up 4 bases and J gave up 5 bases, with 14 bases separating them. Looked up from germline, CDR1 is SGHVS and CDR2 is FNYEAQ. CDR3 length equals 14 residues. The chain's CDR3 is CASSYSRGLETQYF. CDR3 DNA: TGTGCCAGCAGCTATAGTCGGGGGCTCGAGACCCAGTACTTC.

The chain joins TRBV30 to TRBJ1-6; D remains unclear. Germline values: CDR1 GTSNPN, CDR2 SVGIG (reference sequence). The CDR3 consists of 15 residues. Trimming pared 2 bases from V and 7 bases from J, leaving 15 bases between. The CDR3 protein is CAWSRKAMGNSPLHF. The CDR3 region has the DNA TGTGCCTGGAGTAGGAAAGCGATGGGCAATTCACCCCTCCACTTT.

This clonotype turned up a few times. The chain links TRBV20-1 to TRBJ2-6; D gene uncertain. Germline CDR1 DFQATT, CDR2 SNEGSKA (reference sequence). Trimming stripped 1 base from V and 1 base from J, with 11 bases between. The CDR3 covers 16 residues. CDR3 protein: CSARGHITSGANVLTF. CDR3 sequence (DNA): TGCAGTGCTAGAGGTCATATTACATCTGGGGCCAACGTCCTGACTTTC.

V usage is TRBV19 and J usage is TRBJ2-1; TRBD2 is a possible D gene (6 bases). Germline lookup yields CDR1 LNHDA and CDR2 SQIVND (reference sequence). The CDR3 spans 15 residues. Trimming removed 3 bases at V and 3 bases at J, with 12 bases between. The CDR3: CASSISGVVYNEQFF. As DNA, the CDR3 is TGTGCCAGTAGTATCTCGGGGGTTGTCTACAATGAGCAGTTCTTC.

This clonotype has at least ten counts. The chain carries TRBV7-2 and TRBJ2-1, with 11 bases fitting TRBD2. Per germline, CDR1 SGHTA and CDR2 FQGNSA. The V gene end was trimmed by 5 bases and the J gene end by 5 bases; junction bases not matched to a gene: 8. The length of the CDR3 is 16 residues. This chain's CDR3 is CASSLSLSGRDNEQFF. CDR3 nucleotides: TGTGCCAGCAGCCTCTCCCTTAGCGGGAGGGACAATGAGCAGTTCTTC.